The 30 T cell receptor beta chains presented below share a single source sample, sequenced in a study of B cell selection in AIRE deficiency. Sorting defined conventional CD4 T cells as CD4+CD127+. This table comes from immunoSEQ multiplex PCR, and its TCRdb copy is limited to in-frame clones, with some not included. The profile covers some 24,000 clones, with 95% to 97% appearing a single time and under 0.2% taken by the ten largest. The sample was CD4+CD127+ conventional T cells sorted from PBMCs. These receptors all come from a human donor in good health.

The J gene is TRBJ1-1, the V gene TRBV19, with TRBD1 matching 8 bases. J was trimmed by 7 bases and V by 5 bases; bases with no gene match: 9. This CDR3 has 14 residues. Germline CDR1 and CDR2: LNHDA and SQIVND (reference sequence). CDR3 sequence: CASSPTDRDGEAFF. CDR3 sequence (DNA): TGTGCCAGTAGTCCCACGGACAGGGACGGTGAAGCTTTCTTT.

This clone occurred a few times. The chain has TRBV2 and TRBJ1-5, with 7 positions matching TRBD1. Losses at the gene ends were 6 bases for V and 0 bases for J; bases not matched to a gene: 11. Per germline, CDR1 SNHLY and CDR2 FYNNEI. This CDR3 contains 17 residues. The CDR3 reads CASSGTVGSNSNQPQHF. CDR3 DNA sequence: TGTGCCAGCAGCGGGACAGTGGGGAGCAATAGCAATCAGCCCCAGCATTTT.

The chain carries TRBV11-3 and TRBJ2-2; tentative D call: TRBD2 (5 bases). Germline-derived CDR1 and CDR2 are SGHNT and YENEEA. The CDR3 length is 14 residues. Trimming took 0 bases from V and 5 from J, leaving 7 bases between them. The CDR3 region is CASSLEGETGELFF. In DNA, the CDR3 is TGTGCCAGCAGCTTAGAGGGAGAGACCGGGGAGCTGTTTTTT.

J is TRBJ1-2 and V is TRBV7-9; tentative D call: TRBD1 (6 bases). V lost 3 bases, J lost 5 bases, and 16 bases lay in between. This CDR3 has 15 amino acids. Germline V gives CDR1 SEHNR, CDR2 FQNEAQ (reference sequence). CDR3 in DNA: TGTGCCAGCAGCTTGCAGGACAGAGGTATTTATGGCTACACCTTC. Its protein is CASSLQDRGIYGYTF.

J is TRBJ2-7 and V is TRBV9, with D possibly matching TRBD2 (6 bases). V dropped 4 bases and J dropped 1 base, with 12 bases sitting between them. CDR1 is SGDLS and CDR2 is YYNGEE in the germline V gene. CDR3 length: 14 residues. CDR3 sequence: CASSISAGSYEQYF. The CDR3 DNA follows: TGTGCCAGCAGCATTTCCGCGGGATCCTACGAGCAGTACTTC. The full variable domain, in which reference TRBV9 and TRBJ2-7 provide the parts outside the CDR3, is DSGVTQTPKHLITATGQRVTLRCSPRSGDLSVYWYQQSLDQGLQFLIQYYNGEERAKGNILERFSAQQFPDLHSELNLSSLELGDSALYFCASSISAGSYEQYFGPGTRLTVT.

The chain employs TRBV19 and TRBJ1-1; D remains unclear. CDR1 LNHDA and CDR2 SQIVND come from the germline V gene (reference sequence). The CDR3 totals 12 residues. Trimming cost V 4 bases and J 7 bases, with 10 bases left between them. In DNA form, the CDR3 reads TGTGCCAGTAGTAAGAGAGGCAGTGAAGCTTTCTTT. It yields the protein CASSKRGSEAFF.

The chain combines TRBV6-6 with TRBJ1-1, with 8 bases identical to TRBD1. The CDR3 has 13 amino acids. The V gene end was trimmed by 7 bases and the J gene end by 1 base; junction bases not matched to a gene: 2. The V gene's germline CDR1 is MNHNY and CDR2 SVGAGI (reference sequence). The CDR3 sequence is CASNDRGNTEAFF. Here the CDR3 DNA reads TGTGCCAGCAATGACAGGGGGAACACTGAAGCTTTCTTT.

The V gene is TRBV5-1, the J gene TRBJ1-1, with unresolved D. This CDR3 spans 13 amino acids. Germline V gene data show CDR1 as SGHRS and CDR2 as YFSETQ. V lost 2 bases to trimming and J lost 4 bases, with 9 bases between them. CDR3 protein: CASSFRDSTEAFF. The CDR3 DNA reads TGCGCCAGCAGCTTTAGGGATTCCACTGAAGCTTTCTTT.

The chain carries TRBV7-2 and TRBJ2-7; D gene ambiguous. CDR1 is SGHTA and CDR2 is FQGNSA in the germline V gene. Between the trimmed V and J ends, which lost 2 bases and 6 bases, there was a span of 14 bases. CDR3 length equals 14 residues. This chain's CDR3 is CASSLLLVGAEQYF. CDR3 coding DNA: TGTGCCAGCAGCTTACTTCTAGTAGGAGCCGAGCAGTACTTC.

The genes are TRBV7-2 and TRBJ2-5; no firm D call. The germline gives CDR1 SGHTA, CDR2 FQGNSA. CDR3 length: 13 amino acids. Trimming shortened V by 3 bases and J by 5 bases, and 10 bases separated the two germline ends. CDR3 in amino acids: CASSFFMSETQYF. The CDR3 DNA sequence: TGTGCCAGCAGCTTTTTCATGTCTGAGACCCAGTACTTC.

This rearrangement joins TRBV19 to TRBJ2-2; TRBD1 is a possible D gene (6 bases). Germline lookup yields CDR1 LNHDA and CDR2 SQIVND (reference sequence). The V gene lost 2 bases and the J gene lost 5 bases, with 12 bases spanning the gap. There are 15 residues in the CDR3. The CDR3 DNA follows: TGTGCCAGTAGTATAAGGGGGACCCTGACCGGGGAGCTGTTTTTT. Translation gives CASSIRGTLTGELFF.

The CDR3 DNA reads TGTGCCAGCAGCTCCGGGGACAGGGTGGGTAATAATTCACCCCTCCACTTT. It translates to CASSSGDRVGNNSPLHF. The chain links TRBV11-3 to TRBJ1-6, with TRBD1 matching over 9 bases. After removal of 4 bases from V and 5 bases from J, the junction contained 9 bases not matched to a gene. This CDR3 spans 17 amino acids. CDR1 and CDR2 (germline): SGHNT, YENEEA.

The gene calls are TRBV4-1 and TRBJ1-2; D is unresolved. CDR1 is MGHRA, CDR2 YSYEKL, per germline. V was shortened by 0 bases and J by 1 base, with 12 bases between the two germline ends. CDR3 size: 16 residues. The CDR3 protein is CASSQDPRPNNYGYTF. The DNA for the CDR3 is TGCGCCAGCAGCCAAGATCCCAGACCAAATAACTATGGCTACACCTTC.

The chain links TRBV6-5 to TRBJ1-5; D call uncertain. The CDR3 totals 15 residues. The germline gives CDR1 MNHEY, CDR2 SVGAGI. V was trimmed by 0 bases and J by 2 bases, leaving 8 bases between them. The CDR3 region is CASSYSGLGNQPQHF. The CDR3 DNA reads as TGTGCCAGCAGTTACTCCGGACTAGGCAATCAGCCCCAGCATTTT.

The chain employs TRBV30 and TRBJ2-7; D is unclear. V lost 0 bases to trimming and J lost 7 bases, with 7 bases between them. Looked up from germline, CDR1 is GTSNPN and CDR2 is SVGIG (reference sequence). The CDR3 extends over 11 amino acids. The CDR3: CAWSVAREQYF. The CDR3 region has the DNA TGTGCCTGGAGTGTAGCCCGTGAGCAGTACTTC.

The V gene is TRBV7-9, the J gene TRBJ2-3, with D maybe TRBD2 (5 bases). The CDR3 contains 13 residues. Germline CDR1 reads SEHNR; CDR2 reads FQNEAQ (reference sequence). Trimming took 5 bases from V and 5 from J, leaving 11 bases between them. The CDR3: CASSPSWGDTQYF. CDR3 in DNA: TGTGCCAGCAGCCCTAGCTGGGGAGATACGCAGTATTTT. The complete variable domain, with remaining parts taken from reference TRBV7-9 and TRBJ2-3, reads DTGVSQNPRHKITKRGQNVTFRCDPISEHNRLYWYRQTLGQGPEFLTYFQNEAQLEKSRLLSDRFSAERPKGSFSTLEIQRTEQGDSAMYLCASSPSWGDTQYFGPGTRLTVL.

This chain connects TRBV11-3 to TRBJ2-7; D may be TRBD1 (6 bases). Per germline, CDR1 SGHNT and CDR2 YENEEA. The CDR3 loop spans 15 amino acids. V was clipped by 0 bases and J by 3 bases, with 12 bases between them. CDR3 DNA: TGTGCCAGCAGCTTAGAGGCAGGGGAAAGCTACGAGCAGTACTTC. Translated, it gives CASSLEAGESYEQYF.

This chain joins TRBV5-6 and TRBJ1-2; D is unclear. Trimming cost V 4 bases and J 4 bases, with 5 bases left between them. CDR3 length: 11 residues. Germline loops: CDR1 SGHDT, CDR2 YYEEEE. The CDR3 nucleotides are TGTGCCAGCAGCCGAACCTATGGCTACACCTTC. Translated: CASSRTYGYTF.

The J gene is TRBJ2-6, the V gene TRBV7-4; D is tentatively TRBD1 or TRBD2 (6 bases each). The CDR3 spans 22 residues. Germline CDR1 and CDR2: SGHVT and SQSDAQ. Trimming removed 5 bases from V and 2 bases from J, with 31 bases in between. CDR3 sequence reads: CASSTIRRGTGQPRTGANVLTF. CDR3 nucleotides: TGTGCCAGCAGCACCATCCGGAGGGGGACCGGACAGCCACGGACTGGGGCCAACGTCCTGACTTTC.

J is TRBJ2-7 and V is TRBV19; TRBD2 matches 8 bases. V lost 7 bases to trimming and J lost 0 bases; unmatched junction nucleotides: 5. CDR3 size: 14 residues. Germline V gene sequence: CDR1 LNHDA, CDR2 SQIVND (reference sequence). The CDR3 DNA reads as TGTGCCAGTAATAGCGGGGCCAACTCCTACGAGCAGTACTTC. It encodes CASNSGANSYEQYF.

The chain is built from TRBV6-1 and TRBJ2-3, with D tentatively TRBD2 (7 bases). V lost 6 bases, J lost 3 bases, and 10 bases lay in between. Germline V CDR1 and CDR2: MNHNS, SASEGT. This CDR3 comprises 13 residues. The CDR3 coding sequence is TGTGCCAGCAGAGGGGGGGCGACAGATACGCAGTATTTT. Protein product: CASRGGATDTQYF.

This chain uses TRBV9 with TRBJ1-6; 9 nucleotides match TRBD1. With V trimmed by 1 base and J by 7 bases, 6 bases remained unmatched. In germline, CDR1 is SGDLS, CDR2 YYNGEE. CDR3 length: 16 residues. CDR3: CASSVRSGTGNSPLHF. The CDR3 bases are TGTGCCAGCAGCGTACGGTCCGGGACAGGGAATTCACCCCTCCACTTT.

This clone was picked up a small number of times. CDR3 sequence (DNA): TGCGCCAGCAGCAAGTCGAGGGCGGATTCACCCCTCCACTTT. Its protein product is CASSKSRADSPLHF. The chain combines TRBV5-1 with TRBJ1-6; no reliable D call. This CDR3 is built from 14 residues. From germline, CDR1 is SGHRS and CDR2 YFSETQ. Trimming cost V 4 bases and J 8 bases, with 13 bases left between them.

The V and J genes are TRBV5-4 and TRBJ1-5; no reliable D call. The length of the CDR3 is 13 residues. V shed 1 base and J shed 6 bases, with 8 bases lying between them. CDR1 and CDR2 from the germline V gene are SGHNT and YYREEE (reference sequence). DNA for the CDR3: TGTGCCAGCAGCTTGACGGGATCTCAGCCCCAGCATTTT. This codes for CASSLTGSQPQHF.

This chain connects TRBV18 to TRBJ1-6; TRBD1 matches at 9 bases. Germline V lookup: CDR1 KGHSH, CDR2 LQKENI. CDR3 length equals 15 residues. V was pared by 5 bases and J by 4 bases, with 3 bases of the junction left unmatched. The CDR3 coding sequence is TGTGCCAGCTCAACCGGGACAGGGTATAATTCACCCCTCCACTTT. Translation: CASSTGTGYNSPLHF.

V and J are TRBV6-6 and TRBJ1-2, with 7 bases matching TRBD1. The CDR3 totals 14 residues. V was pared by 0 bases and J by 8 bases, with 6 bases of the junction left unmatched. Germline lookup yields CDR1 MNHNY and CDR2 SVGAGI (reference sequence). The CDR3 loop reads CASSYSTGNMGYTF. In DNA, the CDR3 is TGTGCCAGCAGTTACTCGACAGGGAATATGGGCTACACCTTC.

CDR3 region: CASSQGTDTNYGYTF. The CDR3 nucleotides are TGTGCCAGCTCACAAGGGACGGATACTAACTATGGCTACACCTTC. The chain recombines TRBV18 with TRBJ1-2; a possible D gene is TRBD1 (5 bases). Germline V CDR1 and CDR2: KGHSH, LQKENI. V dropped 4 bases and J dropped 0 bases, with 12 bases sitting between them. CDR3 size: 15 residues.

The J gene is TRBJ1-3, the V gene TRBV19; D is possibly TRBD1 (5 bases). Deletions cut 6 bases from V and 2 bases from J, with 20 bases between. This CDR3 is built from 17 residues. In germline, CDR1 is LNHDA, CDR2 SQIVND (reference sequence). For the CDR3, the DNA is TGTGCCAGTAGACCCACGGGACCCGAAGGTCCTGGAAACACCATATATTTT. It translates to CASRPTGPEGPGNTIYF.

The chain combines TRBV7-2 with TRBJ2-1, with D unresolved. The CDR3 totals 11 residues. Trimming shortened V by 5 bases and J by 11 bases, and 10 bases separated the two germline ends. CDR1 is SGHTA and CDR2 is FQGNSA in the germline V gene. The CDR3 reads CASSVSLKQFF. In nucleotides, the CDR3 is TGTGCCAGCAGCGTGAGCCTCAAGCAGTTCTTC. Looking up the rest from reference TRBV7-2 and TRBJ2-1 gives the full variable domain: GAGVSQSPSNKVTEKGKDVELRCDPISGHTALYWYRQSLGQGLEFLIYFQGNSAPDKSGLPSDRFSAERTGGSVSTLTIQRTQQEDSAVYLCASSVSLKQFFGPGTRLTVL.

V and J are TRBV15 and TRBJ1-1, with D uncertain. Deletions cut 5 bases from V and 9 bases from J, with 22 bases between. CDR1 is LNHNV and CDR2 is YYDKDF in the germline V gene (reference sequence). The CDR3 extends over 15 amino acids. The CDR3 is CATSGERLKGGKAFF. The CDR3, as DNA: TGTGCCACCAGCGGGGAAAGACTAAAGGGCGGTAAAGCTTTCTTT.